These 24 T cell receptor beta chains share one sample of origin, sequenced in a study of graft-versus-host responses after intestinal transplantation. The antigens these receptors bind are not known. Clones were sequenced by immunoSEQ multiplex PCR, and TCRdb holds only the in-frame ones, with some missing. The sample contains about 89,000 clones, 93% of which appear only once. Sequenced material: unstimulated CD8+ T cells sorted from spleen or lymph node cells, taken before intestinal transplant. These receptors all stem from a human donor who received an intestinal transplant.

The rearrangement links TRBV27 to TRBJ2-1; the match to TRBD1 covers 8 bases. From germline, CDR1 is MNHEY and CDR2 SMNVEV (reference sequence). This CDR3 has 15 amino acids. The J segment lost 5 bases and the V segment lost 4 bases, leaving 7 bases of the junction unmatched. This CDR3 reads CASSSVRGRDNEQFF. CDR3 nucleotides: TGTGCCAGCAGTTCAGTCAGGGGGCGCGACAATGAGCAGTTCTTC.

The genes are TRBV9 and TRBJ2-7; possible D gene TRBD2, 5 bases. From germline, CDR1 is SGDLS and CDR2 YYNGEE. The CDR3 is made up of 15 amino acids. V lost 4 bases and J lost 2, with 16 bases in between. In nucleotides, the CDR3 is TGTGCCAGCAGCTCCGCCCCGGGATCTCCCTACGAGCAGTACTTC. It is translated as CASSSAPGSPYEQYF.

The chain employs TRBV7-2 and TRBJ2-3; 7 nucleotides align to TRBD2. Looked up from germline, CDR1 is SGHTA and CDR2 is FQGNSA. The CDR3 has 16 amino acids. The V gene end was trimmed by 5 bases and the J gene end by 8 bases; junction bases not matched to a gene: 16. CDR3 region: CASSKSGSGGWGTQYF. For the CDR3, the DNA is TGTGCCAGCAGCAAGTCCGGGTCCGGGGGGTGGGGTACGCAGTATTTT.

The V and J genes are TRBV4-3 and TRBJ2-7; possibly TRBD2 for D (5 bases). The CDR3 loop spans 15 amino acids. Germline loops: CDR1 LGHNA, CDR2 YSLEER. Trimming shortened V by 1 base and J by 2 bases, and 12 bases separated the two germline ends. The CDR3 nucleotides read TGCGCCAGCAGCCAAGGTAATAGCGTCCCCTACGAGCAGTACTTC. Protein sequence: CASSQGNSVPYEQYF.

CDR3 residues: CASSLGSNNSPLHF. The CDR3 region has the DNA TGTGCCAGCAGCTTAGGAAGCAATAATTCACCCCTCCACTTT. The rearrangement uses TRBV7-8 and TRBJ1-6; the D is unclear. Deletions cut 1 base from V and 5 bases from J, with 6 bases between. CDR1 is SGHVS, CDR2 FQNEAQ, per germline. This CDR3 region has 14 residues.

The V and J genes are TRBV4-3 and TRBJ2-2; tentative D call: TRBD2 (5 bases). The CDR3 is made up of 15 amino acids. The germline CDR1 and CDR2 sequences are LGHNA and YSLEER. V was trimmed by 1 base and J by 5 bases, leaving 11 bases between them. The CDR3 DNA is TGCGCCAGCAGCCAAGTGATCGGGGAAACCGGGGAGCTGTTTTTT. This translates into CASSQVIGETGELFF.

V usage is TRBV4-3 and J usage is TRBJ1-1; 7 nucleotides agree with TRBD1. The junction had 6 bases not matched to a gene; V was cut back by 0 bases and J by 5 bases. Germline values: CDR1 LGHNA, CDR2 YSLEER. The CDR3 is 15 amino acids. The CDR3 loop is CASSQERGLSTEAFF. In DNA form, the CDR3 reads TGCGCCAGCAGCCAAGAAAGGGGGCTAAGTACTGAAGCTTTCTTT.

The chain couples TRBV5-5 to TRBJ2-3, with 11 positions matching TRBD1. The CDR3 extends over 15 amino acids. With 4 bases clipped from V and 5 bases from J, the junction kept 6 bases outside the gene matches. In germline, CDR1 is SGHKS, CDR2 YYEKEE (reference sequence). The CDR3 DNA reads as TGTGCCAGCAGCCCAGGACAGGGGGCTGGAGATACGCAGTATTTT. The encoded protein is CASSPGQGAGDTQYF.

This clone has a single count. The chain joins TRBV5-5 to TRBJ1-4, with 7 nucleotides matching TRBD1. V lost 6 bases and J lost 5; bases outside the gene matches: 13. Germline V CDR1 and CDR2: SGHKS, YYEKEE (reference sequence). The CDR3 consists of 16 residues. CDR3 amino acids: CASTQRPGTVNEKLFF. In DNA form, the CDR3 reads TGTGCCAGCACACAACGACCCGGGACAGTGAATGAAAAACTGTTTTTT.

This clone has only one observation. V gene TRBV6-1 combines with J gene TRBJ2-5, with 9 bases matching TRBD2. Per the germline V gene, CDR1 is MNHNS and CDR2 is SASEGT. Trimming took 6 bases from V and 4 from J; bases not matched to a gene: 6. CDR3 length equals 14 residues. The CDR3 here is CASSLSGGGETQYF. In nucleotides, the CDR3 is TGTGCCAGCAGCCTTAGCGGGGGTGGAGAGACCCAGTACTTC.

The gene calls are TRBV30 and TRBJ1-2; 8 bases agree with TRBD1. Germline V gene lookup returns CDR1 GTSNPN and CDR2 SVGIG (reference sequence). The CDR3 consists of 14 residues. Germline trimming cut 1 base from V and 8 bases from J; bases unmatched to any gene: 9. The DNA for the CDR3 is TGTGCCTGGAGTGAGGGACAGGCAGTGCTAGGCTACACCTTC. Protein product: CAWSEGQAVLGYTF. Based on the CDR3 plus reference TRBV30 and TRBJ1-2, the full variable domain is SQTIHQWPATLVQPVGSPLSLECTVEGTSNPNLYWYRQAAGRGLQLLFYSVGIGQISSEVPQNLSASRPQDRQFILSSKKLLLSDSGFYLCAWSEGQAVLGYTFGSGTRLTVV.

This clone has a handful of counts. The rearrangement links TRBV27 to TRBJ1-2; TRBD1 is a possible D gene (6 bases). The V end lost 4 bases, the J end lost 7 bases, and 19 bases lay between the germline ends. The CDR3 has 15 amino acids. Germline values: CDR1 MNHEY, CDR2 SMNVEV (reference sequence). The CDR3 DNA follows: TGTGCCAGCAGTTCCACCCTAAGACAGGCCCGTGGCTACACCTTC. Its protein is CASSSTLRQARGYTF.

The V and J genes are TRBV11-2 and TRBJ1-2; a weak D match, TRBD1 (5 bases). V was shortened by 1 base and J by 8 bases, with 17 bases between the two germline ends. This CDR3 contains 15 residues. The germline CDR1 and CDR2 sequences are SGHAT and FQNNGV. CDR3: CASSLGSRQGLGYTF. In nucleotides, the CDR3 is TGTGCCAGCAGCTTAGGGTCCCGCCAGGGTTTAGGCTACACCTTC. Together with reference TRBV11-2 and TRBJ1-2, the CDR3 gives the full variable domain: EAGVAQSPRYKIIEKRQSVAFWCNPISGHATLYWYQQILGQGPKLLIQFQNNGVVDDSQLPKDRFSAERLKGVDSTLKIQPAKLEDSAVYLCASSLGSRQGLGYTFGSGTRLTVV.

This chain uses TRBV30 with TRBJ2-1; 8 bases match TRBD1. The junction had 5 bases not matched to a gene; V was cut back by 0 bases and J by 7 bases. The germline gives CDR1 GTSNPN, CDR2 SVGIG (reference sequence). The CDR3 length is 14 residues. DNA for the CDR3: TGTGCCTGGAGTGTTGGCCAGGGGGCGAATGAGCAGTTCTTC. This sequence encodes CAWSVGQGANEQFF.

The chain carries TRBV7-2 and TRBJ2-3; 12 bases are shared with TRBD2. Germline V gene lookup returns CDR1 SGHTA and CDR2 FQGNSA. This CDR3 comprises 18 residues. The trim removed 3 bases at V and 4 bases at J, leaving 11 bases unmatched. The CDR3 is CASSFPLLAGGPPDTQYF. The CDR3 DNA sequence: TGTGCCAGCAGCTTCCCCCTGCTAGCGGGGGGGCCGCCAGATACGCAGTATTTT.

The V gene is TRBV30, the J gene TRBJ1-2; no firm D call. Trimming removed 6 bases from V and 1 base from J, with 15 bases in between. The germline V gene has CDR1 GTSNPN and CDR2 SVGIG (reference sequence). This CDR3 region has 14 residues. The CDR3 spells CACRSREFNYGYTF. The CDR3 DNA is TGTGCCTGTCGATCCCGGGAATTTAACTATGGCTACACCTTC.

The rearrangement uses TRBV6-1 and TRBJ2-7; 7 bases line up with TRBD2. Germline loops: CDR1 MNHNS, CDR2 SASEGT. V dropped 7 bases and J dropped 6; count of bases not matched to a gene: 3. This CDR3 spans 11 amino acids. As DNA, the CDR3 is TGTGCCAGCAAGGGAGGGCTCGAGCAGTACTTC. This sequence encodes CASKGGLEQYF.

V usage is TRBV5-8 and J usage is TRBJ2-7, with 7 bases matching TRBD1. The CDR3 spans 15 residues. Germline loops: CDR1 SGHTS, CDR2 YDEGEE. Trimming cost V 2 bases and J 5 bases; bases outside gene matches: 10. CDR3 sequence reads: CASSFSQGTLHEQYF. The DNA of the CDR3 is TGTGCCAGCAGCTTTTCACAGGGGACCCTCCACGAGCAGTACTTC.

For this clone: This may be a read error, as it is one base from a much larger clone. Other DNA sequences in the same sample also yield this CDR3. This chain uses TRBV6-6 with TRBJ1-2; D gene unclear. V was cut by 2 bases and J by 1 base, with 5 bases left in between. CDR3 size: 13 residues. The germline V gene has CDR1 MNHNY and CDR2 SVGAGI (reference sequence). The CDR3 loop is CASSYEGNYGYTF. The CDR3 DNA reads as TGTGCCAGCAGTTACGAGGGTAACTATGGCTACACCTTC.

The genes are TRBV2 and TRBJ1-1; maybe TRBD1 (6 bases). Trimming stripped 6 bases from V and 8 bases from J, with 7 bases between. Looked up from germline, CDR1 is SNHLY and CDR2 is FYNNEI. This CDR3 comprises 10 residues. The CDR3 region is CASRGTEAFF. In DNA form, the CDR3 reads TGTGCCAGCAGAGGGACAGAAGCTTTCTTT.

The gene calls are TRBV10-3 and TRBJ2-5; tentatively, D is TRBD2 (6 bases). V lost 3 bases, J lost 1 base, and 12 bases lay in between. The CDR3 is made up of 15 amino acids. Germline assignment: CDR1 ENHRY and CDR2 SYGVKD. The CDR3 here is CAISDVGGAQETQYF. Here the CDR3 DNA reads TGTGCCATCAGTGACGTCGGGGGAGCCCAAGAGACCCAGTACTTC.

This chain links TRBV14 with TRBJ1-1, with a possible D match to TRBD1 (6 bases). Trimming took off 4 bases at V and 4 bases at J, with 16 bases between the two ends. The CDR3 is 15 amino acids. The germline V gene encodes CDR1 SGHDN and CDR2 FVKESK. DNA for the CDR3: TGTGCCAGCAGCCCCACACAGGGCTTGGGCACTGAAGCTTTCTTT. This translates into CASSPTQGLGTEAFF.

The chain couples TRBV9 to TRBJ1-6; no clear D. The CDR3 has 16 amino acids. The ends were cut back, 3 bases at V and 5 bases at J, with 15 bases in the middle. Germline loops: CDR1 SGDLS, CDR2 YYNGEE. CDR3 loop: CASSAGLQNHNSPLHF. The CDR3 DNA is TGTGCCAGCAGCGCCGGATTACAGAACCATAATTCACCCCTCCACTTT.

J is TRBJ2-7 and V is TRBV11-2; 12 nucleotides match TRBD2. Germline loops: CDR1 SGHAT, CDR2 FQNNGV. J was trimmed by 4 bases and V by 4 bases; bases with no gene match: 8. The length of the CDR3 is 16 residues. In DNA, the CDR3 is TGTGCCAGCAGCTCTATGACCGGGACTAGCGGGTACGAGCAGTACTTC. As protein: CASSSMTGTSGYEQYF.